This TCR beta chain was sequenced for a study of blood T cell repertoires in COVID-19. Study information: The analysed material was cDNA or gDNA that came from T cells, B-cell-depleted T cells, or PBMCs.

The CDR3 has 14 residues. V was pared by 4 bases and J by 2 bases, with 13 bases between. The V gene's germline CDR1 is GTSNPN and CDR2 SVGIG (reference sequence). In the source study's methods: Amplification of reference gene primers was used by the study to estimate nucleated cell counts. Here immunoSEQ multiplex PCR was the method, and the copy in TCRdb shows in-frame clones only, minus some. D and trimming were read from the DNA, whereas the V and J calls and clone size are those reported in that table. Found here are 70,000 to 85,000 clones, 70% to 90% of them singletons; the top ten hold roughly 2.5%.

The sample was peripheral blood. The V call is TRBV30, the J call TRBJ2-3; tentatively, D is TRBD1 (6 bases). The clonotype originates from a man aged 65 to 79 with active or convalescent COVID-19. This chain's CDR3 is CAWNPGATTDTQYF. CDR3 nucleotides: TGTGCCTGGAATCCAGGGGCTACCACAGATACGCAGTATTTT.